This record looks at one T cell receptor (beta chain) sequence and its context. The source of the sample is a study of blood T cell repertoires in COVID-19. CDR3 length: 15 residues. J was trimmed by 0 bases and V by 7 bases; bases with no gene match: 5. Germline V gene lookup returns CDR1 MDHEN and CDR2 SYDVKM. Clones were read by immunoSEQ multiplex PCR, and TCRdb kept only the in-frame ones, dropping some. The sample shows about 210,000 clones, 80% to 90% of them seen only once. The chain recombines TRBV28 with TRBJ2-1; TRBD1 matches 8 bases. The sequence derives from an elderly woman with COVID-19, enrolled during active disease. What was sequenced was peripheral blood. In nucleotides, the CDR3 is TGTGCCAGCAAACAGGGGGAGAGCTCCTACAATGAGCAGTTCTTC. The encoded protein is CASKQGESSYNEQFF.